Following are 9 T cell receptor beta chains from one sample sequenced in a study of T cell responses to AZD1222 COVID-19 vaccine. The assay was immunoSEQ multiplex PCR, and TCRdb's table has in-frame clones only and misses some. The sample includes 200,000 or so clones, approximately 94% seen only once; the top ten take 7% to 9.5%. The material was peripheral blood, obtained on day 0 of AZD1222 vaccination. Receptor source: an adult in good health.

CDR3 region: CAWSGIAGANTGELFF. CDR3 in DNA: TGTGCCTGGAGTGGTATAGCGGGAGCGAACACCGGGGAGCTGTTTTTT. This chain joins TRBV30 and TRBJ2-2, with TRBD2 identical over 9 bases. This CDR3 is 16 amino acids long. Germline V CDR1 and CDR2: GTSNPN, SVGIG (reference sequence). The J segment lost 0 bases and the V segment lost 1 base, leaving 3 bases of the junction unmatched.

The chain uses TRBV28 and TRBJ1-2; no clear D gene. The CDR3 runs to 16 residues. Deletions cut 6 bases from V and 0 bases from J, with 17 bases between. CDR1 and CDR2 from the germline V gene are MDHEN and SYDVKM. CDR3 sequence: CASSSSRKRSNYGYTF. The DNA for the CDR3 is TGTGCCAGCAGCTCCTCTCGGAAAAGGTCTAACTATGGCTACACCTTC.

CDR3 region: CASKLGKTGELFF. Here the CDR3 DNA reads TGTGCCAGCAAACTGGGGAAAACCGGGGAGCTGTTTTTT. J is TRBJ2-2 and V is TRBV7-9; the D is unclear. This CDR3 has 13 residues. Germline V CDR1 and CDR2: SEHNR, FQNEAQ (reference sequence). Trimming removed 7 bases at V and 5 bases at J, with 11 bases between.

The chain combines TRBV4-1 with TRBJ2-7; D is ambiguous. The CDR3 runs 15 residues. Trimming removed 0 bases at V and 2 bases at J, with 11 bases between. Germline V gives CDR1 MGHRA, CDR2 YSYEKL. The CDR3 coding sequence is TGCGCCAGCAGCCAAGACCCAGGATCGGCCTACGAGCAGTACTTC. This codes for CASSQDPGSAYEQYF.

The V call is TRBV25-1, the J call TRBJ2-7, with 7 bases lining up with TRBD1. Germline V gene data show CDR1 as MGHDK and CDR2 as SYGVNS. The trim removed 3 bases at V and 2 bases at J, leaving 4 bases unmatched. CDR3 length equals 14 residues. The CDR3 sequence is CASSDWGQPYEQYF. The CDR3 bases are TGTGCCAGCAGTGACTGGGGACAGCCCTACGAGCAGTACTTC.

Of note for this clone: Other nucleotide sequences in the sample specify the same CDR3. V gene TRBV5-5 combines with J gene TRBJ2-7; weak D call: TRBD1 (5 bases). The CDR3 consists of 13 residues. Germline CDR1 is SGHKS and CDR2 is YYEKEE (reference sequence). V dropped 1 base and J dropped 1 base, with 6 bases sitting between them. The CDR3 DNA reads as TGTGCCAGCAGCTTGAGGGGTTCCTACGAGCAGTACTTC. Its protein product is CASSLRGSYEQYF.

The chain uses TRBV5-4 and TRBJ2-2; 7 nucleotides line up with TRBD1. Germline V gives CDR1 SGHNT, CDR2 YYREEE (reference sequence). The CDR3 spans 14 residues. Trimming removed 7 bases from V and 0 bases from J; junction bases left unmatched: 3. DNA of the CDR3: TGTGCCAGCCGCCAGGGGGCGAACACCGGGGAGCTGTTTTTT. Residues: CASRQGANTGELFF.

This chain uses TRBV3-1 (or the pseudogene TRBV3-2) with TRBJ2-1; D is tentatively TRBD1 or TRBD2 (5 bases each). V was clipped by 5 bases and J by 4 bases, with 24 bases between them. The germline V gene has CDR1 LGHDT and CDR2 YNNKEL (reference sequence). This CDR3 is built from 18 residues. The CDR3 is CASSGRETGPDPYNEQFF. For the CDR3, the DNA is TGTGCCAGCAGCGGCCGTGAAACGGGACCCGATCCTTACAATGAGCAGTTCTTC.

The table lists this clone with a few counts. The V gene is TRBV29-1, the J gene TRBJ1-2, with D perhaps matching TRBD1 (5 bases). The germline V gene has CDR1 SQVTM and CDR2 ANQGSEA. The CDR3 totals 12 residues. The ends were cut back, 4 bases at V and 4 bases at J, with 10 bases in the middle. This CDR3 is CSVAAGAYGYTF. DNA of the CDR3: TGCAGCGTTGCCGCCGGGGCCTATGGCTACACCTTC.